Below, one T cell receptor beta chain is given with its context. The entry originates in a study of blood T cell repertoires in COVID-19. Study-wide background: The cDNA or gDNA used as material had been derived from T cells, B-cell-depleted T cells, or PBMCs.

Original handling: Reference gene primer amplification gave nucleated cell count estimates. Clones were read by immunoSEQ multiplex PCR, and TCRdb kept only the in-frame ones, dropping some. The V and J calls and clone size are taken from that table; D and trimming were inferred from the DNA. The sample lists roughly 100,000 clones; about 86% were seen once. The V and J ends lost 5 bases and 6 bases, in that order; junction bases with no gene match: 8. The CDR3 contains 16 residues. Germline V CDR1 and CDR2: MNHEY, SMNVEV (reference sequence). Sequencing was performed on peripheral blood. The TCR was taken from a man older than 75 with acute or convalescent COVID-19. The chain recombines TRBV27 with TRBJ2-1; 12 nucleotides align to TRBD2. CDR3 protein: CASSPQGLAGPNEQFF. CDR3 bases: TGTGCCAGCAGTCCCCAAGGACTAGCGGGACCCAATGAGCAGTTCTTC.